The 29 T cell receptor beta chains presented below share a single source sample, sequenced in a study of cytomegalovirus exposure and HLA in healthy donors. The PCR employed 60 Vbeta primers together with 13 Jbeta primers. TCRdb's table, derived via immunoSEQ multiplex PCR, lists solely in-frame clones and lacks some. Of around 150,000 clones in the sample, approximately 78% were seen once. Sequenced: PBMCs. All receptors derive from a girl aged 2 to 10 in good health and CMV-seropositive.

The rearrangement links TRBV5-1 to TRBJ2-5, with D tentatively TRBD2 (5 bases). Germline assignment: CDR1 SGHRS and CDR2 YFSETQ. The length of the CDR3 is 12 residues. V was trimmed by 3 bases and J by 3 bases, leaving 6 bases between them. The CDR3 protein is CASSYGEETQYF. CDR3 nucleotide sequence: TGCGCCAGCAGCTACGGGGAAGAGACCCAGTACTTC.

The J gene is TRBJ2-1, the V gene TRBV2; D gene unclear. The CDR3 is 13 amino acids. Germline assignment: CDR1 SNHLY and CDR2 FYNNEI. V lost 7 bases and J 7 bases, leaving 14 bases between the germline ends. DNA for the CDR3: TGTGCCAGCACCTTCGACTTAAGGAATGAGCAGTTCTTC. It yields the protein CASTFDLRNEQFF. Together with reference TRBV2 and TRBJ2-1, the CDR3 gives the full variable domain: EPEVTQTPSHQVTQMGQEVILRCVPISNHLYFYWYRQILGQKVEFLVSFYNNEISEKSEIFDDQFSVERPDGSNFTLKIRSTKLEDSAMYFCASTFDLRNEQFFGPGTRLTVL.

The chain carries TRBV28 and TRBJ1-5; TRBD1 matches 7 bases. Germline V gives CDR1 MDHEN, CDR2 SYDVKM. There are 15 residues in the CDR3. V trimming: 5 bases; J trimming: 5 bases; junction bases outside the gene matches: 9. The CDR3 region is CASSAPNRGYQPQHF. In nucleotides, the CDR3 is TGTGCCAGCAGTGCACCAAACAGGGGTTATCAGCCCCAGCATTTT.

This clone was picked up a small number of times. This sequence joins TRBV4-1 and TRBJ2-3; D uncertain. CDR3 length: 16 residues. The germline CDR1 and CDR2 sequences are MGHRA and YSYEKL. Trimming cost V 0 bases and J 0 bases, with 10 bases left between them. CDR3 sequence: CASSQDWSQSTDTQYF. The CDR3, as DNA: TGCGCCAGCAGCCAAGATTGGTCACAAAGCACAGATACGCAGTATTTT.

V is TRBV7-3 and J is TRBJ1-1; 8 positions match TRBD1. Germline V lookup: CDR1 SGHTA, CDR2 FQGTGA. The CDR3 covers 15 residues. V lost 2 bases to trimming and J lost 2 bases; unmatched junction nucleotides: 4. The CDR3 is CASSLGGTGNTEAFF. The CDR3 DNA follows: TGTGCCAGCAGCTTAGGAGGGACAGGAAACACTGAAGCTTTCTTT.

This CDR3 reads CACLLTGLAGLKGREQYF. The CDR3 nucleotides read TGTGCCTGCCTGTTGACGGGACTAGCGGGTCTTAAGGGGAGGGAGCAGTACTTC. The rearrangement joins TRBV30 to TRBJ2-7; TRBD2 matches at 12 bases. The CDR3 is made up of 18 amino acids. J was trimmed by 7 bases and V by 6 bases; bases with no gene match: 22. CDR1 and CDR2 (germline): GTSNPN, SVGIG (reference sequence).

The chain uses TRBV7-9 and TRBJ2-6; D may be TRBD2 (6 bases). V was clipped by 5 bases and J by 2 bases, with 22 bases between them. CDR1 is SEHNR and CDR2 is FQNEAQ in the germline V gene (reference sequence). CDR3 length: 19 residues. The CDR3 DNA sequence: TGTGCCAGCAGCCCGCTAACGGGCAGGGAGGAGACTGGGGCCAACGTCCTGACTTTC. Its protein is CASSPLTGREETGANVLTF.

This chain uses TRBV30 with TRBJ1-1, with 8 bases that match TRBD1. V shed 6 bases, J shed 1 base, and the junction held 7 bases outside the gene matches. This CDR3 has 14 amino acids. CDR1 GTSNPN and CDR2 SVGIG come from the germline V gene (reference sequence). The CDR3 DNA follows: TGTGCCTGTTTAGGGACAGGCAGGAACACTGAAGCTTTCTTT. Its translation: CACLGTGRNTEAFF.

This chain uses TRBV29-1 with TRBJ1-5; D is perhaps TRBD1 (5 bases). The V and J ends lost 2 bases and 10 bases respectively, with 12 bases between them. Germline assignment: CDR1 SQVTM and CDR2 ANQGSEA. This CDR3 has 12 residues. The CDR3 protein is CSVEQGGGPQHF. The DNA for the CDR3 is TGCAGCGTTGAACAGGGCGGGGGTCCCCAGCATTTT.

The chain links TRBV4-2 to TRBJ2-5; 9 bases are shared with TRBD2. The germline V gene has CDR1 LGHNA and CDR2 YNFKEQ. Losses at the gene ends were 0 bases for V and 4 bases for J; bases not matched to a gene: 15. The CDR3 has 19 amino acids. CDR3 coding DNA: TGTGCCAGCAGCCAAGAAGAAAGGGCTAGCGGGACCCCCTCAGAGACCCAGTACTTC. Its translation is CASSQEERASGTPSETQYF.

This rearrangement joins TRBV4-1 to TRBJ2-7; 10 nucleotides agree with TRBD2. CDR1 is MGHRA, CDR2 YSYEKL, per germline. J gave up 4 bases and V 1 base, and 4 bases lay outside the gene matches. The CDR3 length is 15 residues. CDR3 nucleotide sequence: TGCGCCAGCAGCCAAGTATCTAGCGGGAGTTACGAGCAGTACTTC. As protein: CASSQVSSGSYEQYF.

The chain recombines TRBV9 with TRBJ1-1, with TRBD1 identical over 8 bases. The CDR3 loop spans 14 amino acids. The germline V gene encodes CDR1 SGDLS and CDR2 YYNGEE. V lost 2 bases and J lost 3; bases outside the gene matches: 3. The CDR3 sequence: CASSVARGHTEAFF. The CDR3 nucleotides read TGTGCCAGCAGCGTGGCCAGGGGGCACACTGAAGCTTTCTTT.

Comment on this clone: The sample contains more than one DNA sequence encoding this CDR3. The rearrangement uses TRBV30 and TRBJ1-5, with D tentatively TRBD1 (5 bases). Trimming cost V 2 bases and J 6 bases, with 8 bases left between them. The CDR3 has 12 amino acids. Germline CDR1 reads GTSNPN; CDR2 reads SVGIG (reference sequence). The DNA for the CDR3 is TGTGCCTGGAGTCCCGGGGGTCAGCCCCAGCATTTT. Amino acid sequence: CAWSPGGQPQHF.

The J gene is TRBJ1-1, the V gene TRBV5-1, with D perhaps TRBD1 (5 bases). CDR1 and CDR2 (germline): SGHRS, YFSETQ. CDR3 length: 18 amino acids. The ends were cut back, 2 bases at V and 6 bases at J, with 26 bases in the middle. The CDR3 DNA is TGCGCCAGCAGCTTACGCTATCAAAACCAGCAGGGATGCGCTGAAGCTTTCTTT. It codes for CASSLRYQNQQGCAEAFF.

As DNA, the CDR3 is TGTGCCAGCAGCAAAGCGCTGCCAGGGGCCACTGAAGCTTTCTTT. Protein sequence: CASSKALPGATEAFF. The chain recombines TRBV21-1 with TRBJ1-1; the tabulated D call, TRBD1, remains unverified against the DNA. TRBV21-1 is deemed a pseudogene. The CDR3 consists of 15 residues.

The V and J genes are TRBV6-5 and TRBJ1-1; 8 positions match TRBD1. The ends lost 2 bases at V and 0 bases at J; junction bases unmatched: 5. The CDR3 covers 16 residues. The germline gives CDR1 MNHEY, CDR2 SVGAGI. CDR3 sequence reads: CASSYNTGGMNTEAFF. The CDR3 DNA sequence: TGTGCCAGCAGTTACAATACAGGGGGTATGAACACTGAAGCTTTCTTT.

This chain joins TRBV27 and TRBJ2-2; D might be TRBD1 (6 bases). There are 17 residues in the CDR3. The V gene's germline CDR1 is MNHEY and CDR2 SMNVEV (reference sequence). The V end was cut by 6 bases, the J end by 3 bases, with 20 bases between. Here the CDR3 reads CASSLSPGQRYTGELFF. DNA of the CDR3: TGTGCCAGCAGCCTATCTCCGGGACAACGTTACACCGGGGAGCTGTTTTTT.

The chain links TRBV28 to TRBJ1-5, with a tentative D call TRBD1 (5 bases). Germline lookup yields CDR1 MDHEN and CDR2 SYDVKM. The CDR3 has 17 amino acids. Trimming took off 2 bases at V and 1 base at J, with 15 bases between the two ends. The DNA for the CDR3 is TGTGCCAGCAGTTTAAGATGGTGGGGGGGGAGCAATCAGCCCCAGCATTTT. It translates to CASSLRWWGGSNQPQHF.

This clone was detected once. CDR3 sequence: CASSLSPDQPQHF. CDR3 DNA: TGTGCCAGCAGCTTATCTCCAGATCAGCCCCAGCATTTT. The chain links TRBV7-9 to TRBJ1-5; D is uncertain. The CDR3 sequence is 13 residues long. Between the trimmed V and J ends, which lost 2 bases and 5 bases, there was a span of 7 bases. Looked up from germline, CDR1 is SEHNR and CDR2 is FQNEAQ (reference sequence).

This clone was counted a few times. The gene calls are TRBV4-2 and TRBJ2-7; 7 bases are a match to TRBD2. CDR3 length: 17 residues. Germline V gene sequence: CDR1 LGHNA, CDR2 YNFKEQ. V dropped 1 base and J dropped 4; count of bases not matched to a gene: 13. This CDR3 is CASSQGEREGPFYEQYF. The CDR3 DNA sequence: TGTGCCAGCAGCCAAGGGGAGAGGGAGGGCCCCTTTTACGAGCAGTACTTC.

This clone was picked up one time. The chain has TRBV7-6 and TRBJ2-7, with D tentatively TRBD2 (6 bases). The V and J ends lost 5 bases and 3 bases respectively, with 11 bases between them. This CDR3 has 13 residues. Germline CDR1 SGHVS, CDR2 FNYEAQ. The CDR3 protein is CASSAGLDYEQYF. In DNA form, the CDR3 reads TGTGCCAGCAGCGCGGGACTCGACTACGAGCAGTACTTC. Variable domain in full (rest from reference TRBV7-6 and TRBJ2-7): GAGVSQSPRYKVTKRGQDVALRCDPISGHVSLYWYRQALGQGPEFLTYFNYEAQQDKSGLPNDRFSAERPEGSISTLTIQRTEQRDSAMYRCASSAGLDYEQYFGPGTRLTVT.

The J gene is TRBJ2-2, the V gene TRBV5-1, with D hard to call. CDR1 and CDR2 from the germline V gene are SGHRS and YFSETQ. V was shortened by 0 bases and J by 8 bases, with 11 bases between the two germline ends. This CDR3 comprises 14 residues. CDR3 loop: CASSLEIGAGELFF. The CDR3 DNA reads TGCGCCAGCAGCTTGGAAATCGGAGCGGGGGAGCTGTTTTTT.

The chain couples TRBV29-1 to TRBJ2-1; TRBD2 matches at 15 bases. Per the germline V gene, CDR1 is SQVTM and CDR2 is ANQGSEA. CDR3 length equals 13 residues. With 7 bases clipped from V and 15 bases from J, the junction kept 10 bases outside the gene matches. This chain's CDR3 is CSDRTSGRASRFF. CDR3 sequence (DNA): TGCAGCGATCGGACTAGCGGGAGGGCCTCGAGGTTCTTC.

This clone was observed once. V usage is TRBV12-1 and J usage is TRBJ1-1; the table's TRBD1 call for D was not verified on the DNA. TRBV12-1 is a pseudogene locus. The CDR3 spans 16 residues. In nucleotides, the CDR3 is TGTGCCAGCAGCTTTTTAAGACAGGACGTGAACACTGAAGCTTTCTTT. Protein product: CASSFLRQDVNTEAFF.

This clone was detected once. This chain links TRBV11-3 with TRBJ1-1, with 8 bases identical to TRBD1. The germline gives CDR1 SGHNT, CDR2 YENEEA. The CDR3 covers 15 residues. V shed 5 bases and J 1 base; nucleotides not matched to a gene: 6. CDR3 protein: CASSISGTGNTEAFF. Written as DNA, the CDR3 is TGTGCCAGCAGCATCTCCGGGACAGGGAACACTGAAGCTTTCTTT. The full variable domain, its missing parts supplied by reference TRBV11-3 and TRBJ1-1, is EAGVVQSPRYKIIEKKQPVAFWCNPISGHNTLYWYLQNLGQGPELLIRYENEEAVDDSQLPKDRFSAERLKGVDSTLKIQPAELGDSAVYLCASSISGTGNTEAFFGQGTRLTVV.

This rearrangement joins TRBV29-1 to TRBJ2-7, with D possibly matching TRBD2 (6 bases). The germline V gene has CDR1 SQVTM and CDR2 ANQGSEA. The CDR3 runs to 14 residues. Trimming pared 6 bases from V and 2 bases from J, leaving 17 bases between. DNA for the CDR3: TGCAGCGTAGATACCGGGACTGCTGCCTACGAGCAGTACTTC. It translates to CSVDTGTAAYEQYF.

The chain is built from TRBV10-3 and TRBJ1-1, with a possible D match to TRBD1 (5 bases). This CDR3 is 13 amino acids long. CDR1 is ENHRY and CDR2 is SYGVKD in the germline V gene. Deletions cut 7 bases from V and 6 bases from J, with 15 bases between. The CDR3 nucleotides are TGTGCCATCAAAGCAACCAGGGAGGCTGAAGCTTTCTTT. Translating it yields CAIKATREAEAFF.

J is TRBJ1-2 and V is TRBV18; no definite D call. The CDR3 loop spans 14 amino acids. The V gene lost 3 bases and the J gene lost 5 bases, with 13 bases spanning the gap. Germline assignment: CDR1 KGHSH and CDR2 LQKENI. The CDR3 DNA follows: TGTGCCAGCTCACCTACAGAATCTCCTTATGGCTACACCTTC. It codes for CASSPTESPYGYTF. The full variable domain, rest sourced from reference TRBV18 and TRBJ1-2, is NAGVMQNPRHLVRRRGQEARLRCSPMKGHSHVYWYRQLPEEGLKFMVYLQKENIIDESGMPKERFSAEFPKEGPSILRIQQVVRGDSAAYFCASSPTESPYGYTFGSGTRLTVV.

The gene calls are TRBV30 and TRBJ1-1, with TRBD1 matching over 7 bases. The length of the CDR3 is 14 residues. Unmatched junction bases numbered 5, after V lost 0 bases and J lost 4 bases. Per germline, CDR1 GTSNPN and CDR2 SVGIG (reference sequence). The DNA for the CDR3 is TGTGCCTGGAGTGTGCAAGGGGGCGCCACTGAAGCTTTCTTT. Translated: CAWSVQGGATEAFF.